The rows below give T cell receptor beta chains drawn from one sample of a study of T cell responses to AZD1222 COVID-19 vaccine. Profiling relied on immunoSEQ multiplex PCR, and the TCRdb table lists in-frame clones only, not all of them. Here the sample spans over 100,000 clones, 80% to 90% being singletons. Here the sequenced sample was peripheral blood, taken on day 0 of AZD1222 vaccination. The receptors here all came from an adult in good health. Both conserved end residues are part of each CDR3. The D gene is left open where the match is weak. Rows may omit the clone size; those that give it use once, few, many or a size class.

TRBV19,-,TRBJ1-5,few,CASSTDTGFDQPQHF,TGTGCCAGTAGTACGGACACCGGGTTTGATCAGCCCCAGCATTTT
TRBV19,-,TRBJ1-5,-,CASSTIGRQGNQPQHF,TGTGCCAGTAGTACGATCGGGAGACAAGGCAATCAGCCCCAGCATTTT
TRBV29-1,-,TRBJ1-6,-,CSVVTGYSPLHF,TGCAGCGTTGTCACAGGGTATTCACCCCTCCACTTT
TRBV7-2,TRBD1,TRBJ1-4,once,CASSFSGTGTEKLFF,TGTGCCAGCAGCTTCTCCGGGACAGGCACTGAAAAACTGTTTTTT
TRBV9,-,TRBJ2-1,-,CASSVEDYISYNEQFF,TGTGCCAGCAGCGTAGAGGACTACATCTCCTACAATGAGCAGTTCTTC
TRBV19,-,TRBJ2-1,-,CASSIGWADEQFF,TGTGCCAGTAGTATTGGGTGGGCCGATGAGCAGTTCTTC
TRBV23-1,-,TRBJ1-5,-,CASSLVQPQHF,TGCGCCAGCAGTCTAGTTCAGCCCCAGCATTTT
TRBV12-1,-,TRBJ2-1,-,CASSFGLEKRNNEQFF,TGTGCCAGCAGCTTTGGACTTGAAAAGCGAAACAATGAGCAGTTCTTC
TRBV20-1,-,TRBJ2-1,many,CSARLHSEQFF,TGCAGTGCTAGACTACACAGTGAGCAGTTCTTC
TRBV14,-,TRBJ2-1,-,CASSQDWYNEQFF,TGTGCCAGCAGCCAAGATTGGTACAATGAGCAGTTCTTC
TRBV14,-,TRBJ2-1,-,CASSQDLRSEQFF,TGTGCCAGCAGCCAAGATTTGAGAAGTGAGCAGTTCTTC
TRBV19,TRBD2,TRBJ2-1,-,CASRLAGGDEQFF,TGTGCCAGTAGGTTAGCGGGAGGAGATGAGCAGTTCTTC
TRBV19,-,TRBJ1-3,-,CASGHLSEAIYF,TGTGCCAGTGGGCACCTTTCCGAGGCCATATATTTT
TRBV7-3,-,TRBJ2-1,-,CASSSRDRPPGNEQFF,TGTGCCAGCAGCTCCCGGGACCGACCCCCCGGCAATGAGCAGTTCTTC
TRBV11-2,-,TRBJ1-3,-,CASSRSGGAISGNTIYF,TGTGCCAGCAGCCGATCCGGAGGGGCCATCTCTGGAAACACCATATATTTT
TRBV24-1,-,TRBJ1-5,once,CATSDLQGPQHF,TGTGCCACCAGTGATTTGCAAGGGCCCCAGCATTTT
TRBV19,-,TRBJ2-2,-,CASRMRDSGTGELFF,TGTGCCAGTAGGATGCGGGACAGTGGCACCGGGGAGCTGTTTTTT
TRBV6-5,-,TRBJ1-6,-,CASSYYNNSPLHF,TGTGCCAGCAGTTACTACAATAATTCACCCCTCCACTTT
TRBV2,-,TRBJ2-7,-,CASNLGLASYEQYF,TGTGCCAGCAATTTGGGACTCGCCTCCTACGAGCAGTACTTC
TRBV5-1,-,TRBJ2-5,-,CASSLRTSTETQYF,TGCGCCAGCAGCTTGAGGACAAGTACGGAGACCCAGTACTTC
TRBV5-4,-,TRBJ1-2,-,CASSTPGPNYGYTF,TGTGCCAGCAGCACGCCGGGTCCTAACTATGGCTACACCTTC
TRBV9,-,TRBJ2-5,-,CASSVGGRLNSETQYF,TGTGCCAGCAGCGTGGGAGGACGGCTCAATTCGGAGACCCAGTACTTC
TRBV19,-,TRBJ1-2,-,CASSMSWGYGYTF,TGTGCCAGTAGTATGAGTTGGGGCTATGGCTACACCTTC
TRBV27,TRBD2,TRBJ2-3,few,CASSPGLALTDTQYF,TGTGCCAGCAGCCCAGGACTAGCGCTAACAGATACGCAGTATTTT
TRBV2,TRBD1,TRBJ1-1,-,CASTPGTGPEAFF,TGTGCCAGCACCCCCGGGACAGGACCTGAAGCTTTCTTT
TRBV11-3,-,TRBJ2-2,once,CASSLGPDTGELFF,TGTGCCAGCAGCTTAGGTCCCGATACCGGGGAGCTGTTTTTT
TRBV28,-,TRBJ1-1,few,CASSLLGMGGNTEAFF,TGTGCCAGCAGTTTATTGGGAATGGGAGGGAACACTGAAGCTTTCTTT
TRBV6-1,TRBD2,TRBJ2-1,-,CASSEGTSEINEQFF,TGTGCCAGCAGTGAAGGGACTAGCGAGATCAATGAGCAGTTCTTC
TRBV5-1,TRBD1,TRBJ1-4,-,CASSLTGVNEKLFF,TGCGCCAGCAGCCTTACAGGGGTCAATGAAAAACTGTTTTTT
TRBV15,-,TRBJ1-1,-,CATSRPLGGNTEAFF,TGTGCCACCAGCAGACCCCTGGGGGGGAACACTGAAGCTTTCTTT
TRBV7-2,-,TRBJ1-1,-,CASSLSRLTEAFF,TGTGCCAGCAGCCTAAGCAGACTGACTGAAGCTTTCTTT
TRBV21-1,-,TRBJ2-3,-,CASSKTKGWEHTDTQYF,TGTGCCAGCAGCAAGACAAAAGGCTGGGAACACACAGATACGCAGTATTTT
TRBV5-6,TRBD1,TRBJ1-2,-,CASGRDRSNYGYTF,TGTGCCAGCGGCCGGGACAGATCTAACTATGGCTACACCTTC
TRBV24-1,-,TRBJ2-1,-,CATSDLGGPKGEQFF,TGTGCCACCAGTGATTTAGGCGGACCCAAGGGGGAGCAGTTCTTC
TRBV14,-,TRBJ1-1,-,CASSLDRTEAFF,TGTGCCAGCAGCCTCGATCGGACTGAAGCTTTCTTT
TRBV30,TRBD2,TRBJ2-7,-,CAWKTSGRAQVEQYF,TGTGCCTGGAAGACTAGCGGGAGGGCTCAGGTCGAGCAGTACTTC
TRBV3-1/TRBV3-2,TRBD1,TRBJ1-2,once,CASSQVAGGTYGYTF,TGTGCCAGCAGCCAAGTGGCAGGGGGTACCTATGGCTACACCTTC
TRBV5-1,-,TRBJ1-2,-,CASSLGGGTGYGYTF,TGCGCCAGCAGCTTGGGAGGGGGTACAGGCTATGGCTACACCTTC
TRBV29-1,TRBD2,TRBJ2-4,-,CSAPGTPGGGGPAKNIQYF,TGCAGCGCCCCCGGGACCCCGGGGGGGGGTGGGCCTGCCAAAAACATTCAGTACTTC
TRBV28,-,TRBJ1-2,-,CASSLVGGLGYTF,TGTGCCAGCAGTTTAGTCGGGGGGCTCGGCTACACCTTC
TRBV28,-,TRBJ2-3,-,CASSSPARLGTDTQYF,TGTGCCAGCAGTTCCCCGGCGAGGTTGGGCACAGATACGCAGTATTTT
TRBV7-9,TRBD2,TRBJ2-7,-,CASSFSSGSGEQYF,TGTGCCAGCAGCTTCTCTAGCGGGAGTGGCGAGCAGTACTTC
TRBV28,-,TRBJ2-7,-,CASSLGNYEQYF,TGTGCCAGCAGTTTAGGGAACTACGAGCAGTACTTC
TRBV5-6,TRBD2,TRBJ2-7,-,CASSFSAGGPYEQYF,TGTGCCAGCAGCTTTTCAGCGGGAGGGCCCTACGAGCAGTACTTC
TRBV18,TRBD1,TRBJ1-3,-,CASTTGDGNTIYF,TGTGCCAGCACCACAGGGGACGGAAACACCATATATTTT
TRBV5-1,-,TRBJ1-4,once,CASTLDHQGEKLFF,TGCGCCAGTACCCTCGACCATCAGGGCGAAAAACTGTTTTTT
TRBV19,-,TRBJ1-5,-,CASSIWNQPQHF,TGTGCCAGTAGTATTTGGAATCAGCCCCAGCATTTT
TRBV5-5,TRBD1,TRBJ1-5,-,CASSPGTDSFGSNQPQHF,TGTGCCAGCAGCCCCGGGACAGATTCCTTCGGGAGCAATCAGCCCCAGCATTTT
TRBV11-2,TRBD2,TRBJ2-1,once,CASSLGGSGRAINEQFF,TGTGCCAGCAGCTTAGGGGGGAGCGGGAGGGCTATAAATGAGCAGTTCTTC
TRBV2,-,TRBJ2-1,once,CASSGPSGMGEQFF,TGTGCCAGCAGTGGACCTTCGGGGATGGGTGAGCAGTTCTTC
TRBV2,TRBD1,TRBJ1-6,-,CASRGETGNNSPLHF,TGTGCCAGCAGAGGAGAGACAGGGAATAATTCACCCCTCCACTTT
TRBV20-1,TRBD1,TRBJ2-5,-,CSASRDRGFQETQYF,TGCAGTGCTAGTAGGGACAGGGGGTTCCAAGAGACCCAGTACTTC